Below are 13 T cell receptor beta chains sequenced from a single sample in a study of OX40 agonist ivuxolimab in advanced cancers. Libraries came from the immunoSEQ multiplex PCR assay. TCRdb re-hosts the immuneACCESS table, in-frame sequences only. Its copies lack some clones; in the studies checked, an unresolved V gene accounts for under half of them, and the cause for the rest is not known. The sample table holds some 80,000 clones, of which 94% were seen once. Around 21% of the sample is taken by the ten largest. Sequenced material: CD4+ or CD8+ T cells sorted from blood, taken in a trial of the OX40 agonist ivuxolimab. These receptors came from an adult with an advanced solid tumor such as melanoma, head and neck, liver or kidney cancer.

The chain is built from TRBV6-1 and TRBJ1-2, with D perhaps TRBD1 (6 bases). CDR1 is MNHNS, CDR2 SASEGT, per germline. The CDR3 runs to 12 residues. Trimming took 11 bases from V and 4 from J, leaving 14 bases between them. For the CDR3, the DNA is TGTGCCGGACTGGGAGGGGGCTATGGCTACACCTTC. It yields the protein CAGLGGGYGYTF.

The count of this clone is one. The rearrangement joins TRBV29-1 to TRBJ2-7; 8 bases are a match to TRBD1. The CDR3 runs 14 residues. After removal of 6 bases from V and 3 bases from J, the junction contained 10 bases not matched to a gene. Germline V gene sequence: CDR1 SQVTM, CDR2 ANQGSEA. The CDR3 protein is CSVAPTGAIYEQYF. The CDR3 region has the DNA TGCAGCGTCGCCCCGACAGGGGCGATCTACGAGCAGTACTTC.

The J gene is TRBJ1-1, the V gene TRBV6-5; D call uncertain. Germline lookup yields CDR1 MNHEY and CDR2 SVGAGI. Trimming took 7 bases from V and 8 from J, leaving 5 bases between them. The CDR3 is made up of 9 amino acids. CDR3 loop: CASTTEAFF. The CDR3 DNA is TGTGCCAGCACTACCGAAGCTTTCTTT.

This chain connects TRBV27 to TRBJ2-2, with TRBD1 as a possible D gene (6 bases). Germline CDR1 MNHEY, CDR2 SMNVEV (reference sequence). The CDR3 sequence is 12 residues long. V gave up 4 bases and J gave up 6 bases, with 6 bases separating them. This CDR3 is CASSSGAGELFF. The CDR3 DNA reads TGTGCCAGCAGTTCAGGGGCCGGGGAGCTGTTTTTT.

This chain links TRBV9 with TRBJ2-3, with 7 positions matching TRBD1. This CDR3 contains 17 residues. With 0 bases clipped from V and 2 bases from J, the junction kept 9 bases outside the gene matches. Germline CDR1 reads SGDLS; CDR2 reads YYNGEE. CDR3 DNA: TGTGCCAGCAGCGTAGCCTCGGGACAGAGTGACACAGATACGCAGTATTTT. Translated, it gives CASSVASGQSDTDTQYF.

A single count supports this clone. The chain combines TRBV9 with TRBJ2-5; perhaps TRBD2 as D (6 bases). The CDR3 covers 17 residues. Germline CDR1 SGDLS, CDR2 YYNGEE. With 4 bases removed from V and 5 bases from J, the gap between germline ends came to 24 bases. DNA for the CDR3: TGTGCCAGCAGCCCAGACCTTGGAGGGTCGATTATCGAGACCCAGTACTTC. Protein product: CASSPDLGGSIIETQYF.

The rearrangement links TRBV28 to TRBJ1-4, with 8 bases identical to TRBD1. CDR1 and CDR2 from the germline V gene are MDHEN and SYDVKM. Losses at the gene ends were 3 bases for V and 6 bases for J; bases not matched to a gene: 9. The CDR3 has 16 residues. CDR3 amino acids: CASSLDRVVWDEKLFF. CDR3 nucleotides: TGTGCCAGCAGTTTGGACAGGGTGGTGTGGGATGAAAAACTGTTTTTT.

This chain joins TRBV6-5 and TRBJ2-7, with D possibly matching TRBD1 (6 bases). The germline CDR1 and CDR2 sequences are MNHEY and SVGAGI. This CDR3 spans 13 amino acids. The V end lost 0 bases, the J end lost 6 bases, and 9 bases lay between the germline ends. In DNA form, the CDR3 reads TGTGCCAGCAGTTACTCCGGGACAATCGAGCAGTACTTC. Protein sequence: CASSYSGTIEQYF.

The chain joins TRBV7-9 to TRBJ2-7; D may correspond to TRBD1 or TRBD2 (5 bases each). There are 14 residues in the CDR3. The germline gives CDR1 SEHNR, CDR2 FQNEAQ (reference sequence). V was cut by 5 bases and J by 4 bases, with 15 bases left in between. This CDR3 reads CASSPKGERYEQYF. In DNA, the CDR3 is TGTGCCAGCAGCCCAAAAGGGGAGAGATACGAGCAGTACTTC.

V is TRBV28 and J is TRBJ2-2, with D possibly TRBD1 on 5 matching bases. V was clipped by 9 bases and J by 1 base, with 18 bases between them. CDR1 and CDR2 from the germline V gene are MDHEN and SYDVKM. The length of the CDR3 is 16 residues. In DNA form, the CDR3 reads TGTGCCAGTGAAGCCAGGGTAGGACAGAACACCGGGGAGCTGTTTTTT. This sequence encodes CASEARVGQNTGELFF.

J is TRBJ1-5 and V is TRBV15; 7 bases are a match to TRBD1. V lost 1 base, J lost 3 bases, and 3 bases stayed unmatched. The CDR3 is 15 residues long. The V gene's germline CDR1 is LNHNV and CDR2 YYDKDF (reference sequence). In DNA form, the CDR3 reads TGTGCCACCAGCAGAGCGGGACAGATCAATCAGCCCCAGCATTTT. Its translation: CATSRAGQINQPQHF.

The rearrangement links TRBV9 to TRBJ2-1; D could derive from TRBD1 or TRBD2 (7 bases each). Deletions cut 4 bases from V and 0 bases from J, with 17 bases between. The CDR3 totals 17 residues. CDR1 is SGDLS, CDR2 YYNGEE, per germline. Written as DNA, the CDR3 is TGTGCCAGCAGCCCAGGGGGGGGGTTTCTCTCCTACAATGAGCAGTTCTTC. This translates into CASSPGGGFLSYNEQFF.

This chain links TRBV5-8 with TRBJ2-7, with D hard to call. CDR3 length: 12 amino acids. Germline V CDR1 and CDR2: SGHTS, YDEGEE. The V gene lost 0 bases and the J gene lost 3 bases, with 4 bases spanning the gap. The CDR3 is CASSLEFYEQYF. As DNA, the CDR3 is TGTGCCAGCAGCTTGGAATTCTACGAGCAGTACTTC.